The next 8 T cell receptor beta chains were all read from a single sample in a study of radiotherapy plus CTLA-4 blockade in lung cancer. This table comes from immunoSEQ multiplex PCR, and its TCRdb copy is limited to in-frame clones, with some not included. Of about 77,000 clones in the sample, roughly 70% were seen once. Material: peripheral blood, obtained from a patient treated with radiotherapy plus ipilimumab. The source is a human donor with non-small cell lung cancer whose response to radiotherapy plus ipilimumab could not be evaluated.

V and J are TRBV7-9 and TRBJ1-2, with a possible D match to TRBD1 (6 bases). This CDR3 is built from 14 residues. Looked up from germline, CDR1 is SEHNR and CDR2 is FQNEAQ (reference sequence). The V gene lost 4 bases and the J gene lost 4 bases, with 13 bases spanning the gap. The CDR3 DNA reads as TGTGCCAGCAGCTCGTCAGGGGTGGGCTATGGCTACACCTTC. Amino acids: CASSSSGVGYGYTF.

The chain couples TRBV30 to TRBJ2-2; D remains ambiguous. Germline-derived CDR1 and CDR2 are GTSNPN and SVGIG (reference sequence). The CDR3 has 16 amino acids. The V end lost 0 bases, the J end lost 2 bases, and 13 bases lay between the germline ends. The CDR3 nucleotides are TGTGCCTGGAGTGTACTATTGTCGCAAAACACCGGGGAGCTGTTTTTT. It translates to CAWSVLLSQNTGELFF. Combining the CDR3 with reference TRBV30 and TRBJ2-2 gives the whole variable domain SQTIHQWPATLVQPVGSPLSLECTVEGTSNPNLYWYRQAAGRGLQLLFYSVGIGQISSEVPQNLSASRPQDRQFILSSKKLLLSDSGFYLCAWSVLLSQNTGELFFGEGSRLTVL.

The CDR3 sequence is CASSRTSGISYEQYF. CDR3 in DNA: TGTGCCAGCAGCAGGACTAGCGGGATTTCCTACGAGCAGTACTTC. The rearrangement links TRBV5-4 to TRBJ2-7; 12 bases are shared with TRBD2. The V gene end was trimmed by 4 bases and the J gene end by 1 base; junction bases not matched to a gene: 3. Germline CDR1 SGHNT, CDR2 YYREEE (reference sequence). The CDR3 is 15 residues long.

This clone was seen many times. This sequence joins TRBV18 and TRBJ2-1; 7 nucleotides match TRBD1. V was pared by 6 bases and J by 3 bases, with 11 bases of the junction left unmatched. This CDR3 is 16 amino acids long. Germline V CDR1 and CDR2: KGHSH, LQKENI. CDR3 in DNA: TGTGCCAGCTCCCCCAAGGGACAGACCCTCTACAATGAGCAGTTCTTC. Protein: CASSPKGQTLYNEQFF.

This clone was detected once. The genes are TRBV9 and TRBJ2-7; D perhaps matches TRBD1 (5 bases). Trimming removed 0 bases at V and 3 bases at J, with 10 bases between. This CDR3 has 14 amino acids. The germline V gene has CDR1 SGDLS and CDR2 YYNGEE. CDR3 sequence (DNA): TGTGCCAGCAGCGTAGCCGACAGTGTCTACGAGCAGTACTTC. As protein: CASSVADSVYEQYF.

This chain links TRBV6-1 with TRBJ2-1; 7 positions match TRBD2. The CDR3 extends over 15 amino acids. Germline V gene data show CDR1 as MNHNS and CDR2 as SASEGT. V dropped 8 bases and J dropped 0; count of bases not matched to a gene: 7. As DNA, the CDR3 is TGTGCCAGCGGAAATCGCGGGAGCTCCTACAATGAGCAGTTCTTC. Amino acids: CASGNRGSSYNEQFF.

The DNA for the CDR3 is TGTGCCAGCAGCCCGGCCAGGGCCTACAATGAGCAGTTCTTC. Its translation: CASSPARAYNEQFF. The gene calls are TRBV6-1 and TRBJ2-1; D is possibly TRBD1 (5 bases). The CDR3 loop spans 14 amino acids. The V gene lost 6 bases and the J gene lost 2 bases, with 11 bases spanning the gap. Germline V gives CDR1 MNHNS, CDR2 SASEGT.

The chain employs TRBV4-3 and TRBJ2-1; perhaps TRBD1 as D (5 bases). This CDR3 contains 17 residues. Germline V gene sequence: CDR1 LGHNA, CDR2 YSLEER. Trimming took 0 bases from V and 7 from J, leaving 19 bases between them. CDR3 coding DNA: TGCGCCAGCAGCCAAGATTGGTGGACATTTAACCCAAATGAGCAGTTCTTC. It is translated as CASSQDWWTFNPNEQFF.